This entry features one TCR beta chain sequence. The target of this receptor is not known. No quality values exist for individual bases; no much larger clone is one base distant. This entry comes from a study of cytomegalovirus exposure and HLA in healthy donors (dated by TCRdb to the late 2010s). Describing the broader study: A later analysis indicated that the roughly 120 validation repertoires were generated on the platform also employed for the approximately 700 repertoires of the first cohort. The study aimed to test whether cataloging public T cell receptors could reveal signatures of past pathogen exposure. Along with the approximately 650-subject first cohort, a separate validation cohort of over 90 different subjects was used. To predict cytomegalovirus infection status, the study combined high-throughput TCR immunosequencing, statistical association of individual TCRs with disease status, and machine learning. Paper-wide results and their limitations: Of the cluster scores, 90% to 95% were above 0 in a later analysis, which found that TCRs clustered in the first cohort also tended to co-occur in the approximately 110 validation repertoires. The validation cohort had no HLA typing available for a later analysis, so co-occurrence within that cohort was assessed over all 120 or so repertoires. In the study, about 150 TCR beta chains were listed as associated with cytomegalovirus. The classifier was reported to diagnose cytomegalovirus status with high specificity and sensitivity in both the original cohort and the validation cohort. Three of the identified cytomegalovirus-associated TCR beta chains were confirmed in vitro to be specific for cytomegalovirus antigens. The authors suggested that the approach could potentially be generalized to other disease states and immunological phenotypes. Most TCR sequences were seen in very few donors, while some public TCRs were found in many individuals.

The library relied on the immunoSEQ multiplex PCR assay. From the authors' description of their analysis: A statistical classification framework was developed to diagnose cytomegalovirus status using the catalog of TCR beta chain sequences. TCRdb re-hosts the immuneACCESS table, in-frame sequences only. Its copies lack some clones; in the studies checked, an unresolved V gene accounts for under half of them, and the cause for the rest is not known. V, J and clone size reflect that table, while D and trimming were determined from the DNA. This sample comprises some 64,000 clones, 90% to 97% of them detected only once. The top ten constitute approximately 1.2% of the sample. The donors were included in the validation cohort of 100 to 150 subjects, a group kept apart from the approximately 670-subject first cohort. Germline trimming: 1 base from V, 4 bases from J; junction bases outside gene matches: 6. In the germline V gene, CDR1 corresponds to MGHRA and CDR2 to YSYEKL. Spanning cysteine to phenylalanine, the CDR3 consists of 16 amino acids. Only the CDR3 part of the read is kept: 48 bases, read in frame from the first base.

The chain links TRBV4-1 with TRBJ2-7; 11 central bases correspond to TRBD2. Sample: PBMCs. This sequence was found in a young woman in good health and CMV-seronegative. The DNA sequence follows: TGCGCCAGCAGCCAAGGTTCTAGCGGGAGGTGGTACGAGCAGTACTTC. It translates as CASSQGSSGRWYEQYF.